This note documents a single T cell receptor (beta chain) sequence. Its target is not known. Assay: immunoSEQ multiplex PCR; the TCRdb copy retains only in-frame clones and omits some. Of some 58,000 clones listed, over 85% were seen once; the top ten hold around 8%. Germline CDR1 LNHDA, CDR2 SQIVND (reference sequence). The CDR3 runs to 13 residues. The junction had 9 bases not matched to a gene; V was cut back by 6 bases and J by 8 bases. The data were obtained in a study of PD-1 blockade in classical Hodgkin lymphoma. General study points: Patients excluded were those beginning nivolumab under 1 year after ASCT. Underlying causes for the observed repertoire differences were not defined, possibly disease activity or prior therapy. For complete responders, baseline diversity was comparable to that of newly diagnosed patients.

Time point specified: cycle 4 day 1 (C4D1), after 6 weeks of nivolumab. All the patients suffered relapse after autologous stem cell transplantation, and brentuximab vedotin exposure differed. The input for sequencing was peripheral blood mononuclear cells (PBMCs), taken before the fourth cycle of nivolumab. The chain uses TRBV19 and TRBJ1-2; 7 positions match TRBD1. This clonotype was sampled from a human donor with classical Hodgkin lymphoma. Written as DNA, the CDR3 is TGTGCCAGTAGGCCAGGGGGAATTAGCGGCTACACCTTC. This translates into CASRPGGISGYTF.